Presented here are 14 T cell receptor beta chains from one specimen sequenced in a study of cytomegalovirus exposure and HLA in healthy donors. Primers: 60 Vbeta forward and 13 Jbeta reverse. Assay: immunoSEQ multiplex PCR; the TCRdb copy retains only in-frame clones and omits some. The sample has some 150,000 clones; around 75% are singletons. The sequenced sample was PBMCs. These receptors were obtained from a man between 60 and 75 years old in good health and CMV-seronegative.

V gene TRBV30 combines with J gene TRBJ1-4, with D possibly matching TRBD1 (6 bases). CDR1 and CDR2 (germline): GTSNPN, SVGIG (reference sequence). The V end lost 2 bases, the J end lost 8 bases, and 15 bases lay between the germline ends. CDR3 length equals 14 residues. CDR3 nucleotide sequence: TGTGCCTGGAGTCACACGGGGGGCGAGGAAAAACTGTTTTTT. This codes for CAWSHTGGEEKLFF.

This CDR3 reads CASSLQGQGDGYTF. The CDR3 DNA is TGTGCCAGCAGTTTACAGGGCCAAGGAGATGGCTACACCTTC. V and J are TRBV27 and TRBJ1-2; possible D gene TRBD1, 5 bases. This CDR3 region has 14 residues. Germline values: CDR1 MNHEY, CDR2 SMNVEV (reference sequence). V was trimmed by 2 bases and J by 6 bases, leaving 13 bases between them.

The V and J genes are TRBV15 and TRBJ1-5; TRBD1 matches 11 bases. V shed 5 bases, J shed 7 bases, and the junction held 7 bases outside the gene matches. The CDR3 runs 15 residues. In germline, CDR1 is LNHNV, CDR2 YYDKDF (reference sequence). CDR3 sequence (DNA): TGTGCCACCAGCCTCGGACAGGGGGCAAGACAGCCCCAGCATTTT. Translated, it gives CATSLGQGARQPQHF. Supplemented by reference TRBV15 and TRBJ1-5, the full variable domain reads DAMVIQNPRYQVTQFGKPVTLSCSQTLNHNVMYWYQQKSSQAPKLLFHYYDKDFNNEADTPDNFQSRRPNTSFCFLDIRSPGLGDTAMYLCATSLGQGARQPQHFGDGTRLSIL.

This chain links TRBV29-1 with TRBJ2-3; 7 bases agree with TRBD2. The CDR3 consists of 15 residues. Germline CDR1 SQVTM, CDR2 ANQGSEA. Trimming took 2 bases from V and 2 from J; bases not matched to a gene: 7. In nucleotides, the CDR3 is TGCAGCGTTGAATCACCTAGCGGATACACAGATACGCAGTATTTT. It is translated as CSVESPSGYTDTQYF.

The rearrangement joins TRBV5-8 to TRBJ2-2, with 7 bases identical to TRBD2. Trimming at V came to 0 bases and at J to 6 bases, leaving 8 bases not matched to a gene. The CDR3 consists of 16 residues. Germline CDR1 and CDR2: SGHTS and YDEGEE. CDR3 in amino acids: CASSLGPSREPGELFF. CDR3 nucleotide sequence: TGTGCCAGCAGCTTGGGGCCCTCGCGGGAGCCCGGGGAGCTGTTTTTT.

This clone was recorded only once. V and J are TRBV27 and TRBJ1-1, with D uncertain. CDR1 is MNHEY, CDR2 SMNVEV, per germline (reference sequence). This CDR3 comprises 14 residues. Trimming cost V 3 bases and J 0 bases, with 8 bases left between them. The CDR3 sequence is CASSLGAMNTEAFF. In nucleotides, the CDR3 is TGTGCCAGCAGTTTGGGAGCTATGAACACTGAAGCTTTCTTT.

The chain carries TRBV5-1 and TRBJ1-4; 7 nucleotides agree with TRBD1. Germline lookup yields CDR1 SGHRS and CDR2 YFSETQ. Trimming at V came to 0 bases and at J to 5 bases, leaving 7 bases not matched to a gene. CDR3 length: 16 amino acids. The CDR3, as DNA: TGCGCCAGCAGCTTGGGACGACAGGGACCGAATGAAAAACTGTTTTTT. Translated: CASSLGRQGPNEKLFF.

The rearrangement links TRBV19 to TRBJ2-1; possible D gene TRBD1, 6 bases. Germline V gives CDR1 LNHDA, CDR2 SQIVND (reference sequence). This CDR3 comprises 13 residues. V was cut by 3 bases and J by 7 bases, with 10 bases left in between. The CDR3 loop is CASSIRGINEQFF. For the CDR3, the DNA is TGTGCCAGTAGTATCAGGGGTATTAATGAGCAGTTCTTC.

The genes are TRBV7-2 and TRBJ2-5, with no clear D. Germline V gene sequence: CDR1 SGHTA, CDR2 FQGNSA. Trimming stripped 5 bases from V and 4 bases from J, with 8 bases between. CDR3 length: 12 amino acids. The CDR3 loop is CASSPRAETQYF. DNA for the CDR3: TGTGCCAGCAGCCCTCGCGCAGAGACCCAGTACTTC.

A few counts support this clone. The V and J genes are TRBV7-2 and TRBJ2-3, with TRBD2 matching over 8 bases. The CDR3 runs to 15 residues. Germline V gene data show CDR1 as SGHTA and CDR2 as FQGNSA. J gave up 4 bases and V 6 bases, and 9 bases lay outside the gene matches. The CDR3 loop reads CASRRSGSGADTQYF. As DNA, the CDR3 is TGTGCCAGCAGAAGAAGCGGGAGTGGTGCAGATACGCAGTATTTT.

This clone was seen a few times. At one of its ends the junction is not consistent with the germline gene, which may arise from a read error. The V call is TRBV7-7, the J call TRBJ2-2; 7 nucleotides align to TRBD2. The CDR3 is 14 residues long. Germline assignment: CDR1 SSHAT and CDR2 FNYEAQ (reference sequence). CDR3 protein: CASSLSSGTGELFF. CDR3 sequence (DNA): TGTGCTAGCAGCTTGAGTAGCGGGACCGGGGAGCTGTTTTTT.

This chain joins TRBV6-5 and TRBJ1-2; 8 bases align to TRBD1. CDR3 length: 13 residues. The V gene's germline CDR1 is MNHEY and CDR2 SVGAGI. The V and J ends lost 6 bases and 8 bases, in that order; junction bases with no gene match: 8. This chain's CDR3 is CASRTGQVKGYTF. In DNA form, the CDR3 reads TGTGCCAGCAGGACGGGACAGGTCAAAGGCTACACCTTC.

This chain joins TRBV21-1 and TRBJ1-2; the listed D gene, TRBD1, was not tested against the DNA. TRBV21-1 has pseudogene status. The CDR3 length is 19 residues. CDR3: CASSKVTLMGQGANYGYTF. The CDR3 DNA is TGTGCCAGCAGCAAAGTGACACTCATGGGACAGGGGGCGAACTATGGCTACACCTTC.

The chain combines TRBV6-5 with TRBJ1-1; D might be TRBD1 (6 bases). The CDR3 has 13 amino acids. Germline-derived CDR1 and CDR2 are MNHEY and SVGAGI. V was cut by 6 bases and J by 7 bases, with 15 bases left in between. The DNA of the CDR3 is TGTGCCAGCAGCCCCACAGGGAGAGGTGAAGCTTTCTTT. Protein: CASSPTGRGEAFF.